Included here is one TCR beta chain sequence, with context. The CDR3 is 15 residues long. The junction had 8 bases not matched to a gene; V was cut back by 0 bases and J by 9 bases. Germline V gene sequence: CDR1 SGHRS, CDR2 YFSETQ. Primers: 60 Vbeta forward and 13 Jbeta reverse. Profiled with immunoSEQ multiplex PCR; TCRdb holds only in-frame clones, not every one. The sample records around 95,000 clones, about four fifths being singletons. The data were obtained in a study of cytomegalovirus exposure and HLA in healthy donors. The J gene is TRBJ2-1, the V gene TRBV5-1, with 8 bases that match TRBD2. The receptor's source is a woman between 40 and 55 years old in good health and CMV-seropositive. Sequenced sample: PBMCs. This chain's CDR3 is CASSLALAGGGEQFF. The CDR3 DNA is TGCGCCAGCAGCTTGGCCCTGGCGGGAGGAGGTGAGCAGTTCTTC.